These T cell receptor beta chains were read from a single sample in a study of T cell responses to AZD1222 COVID-19 vaccine. Assay: immunoSEQ multiplex PCR; the TCRdb copy retains only in-frame clones and omits some. The sample includes about 150,000 clones, approximately 90% of them seen just once. The material sequenced was peripheral blood, taken on day 0 of AZD1222 vaccination. The receptors derive from an adult in good health. Both conserved end residues are part of each CDR3. A D gene is named only where the DNA matches it firmly. Clone size appears in some rows only: once, few, many, or a class for an expanded clone.

d_gene,v_gene,abundance,len,j_gene,CDR3aa,CDR3nt
TRBD1,TRBV6-5,.,15,TRBJ2-7,CASRKTGQVPYEQYF,TGTGCCAGCAGGAAAACGGGACAGGTTCCCTACGAGCAGTACTTC
TRBD1,TRBV30,.,12,TRBJ2-7,CAWDRGSYEQYF,TGTGCCTGGGACAGGGGCTCCTACGAGCAGTACTTC
TRBD1,TRBV6-5,.,15,TRBJ2-7,CASRRTGDRGDEQYF,TGTGCCAGCAGGAGGACCGGGGACAGGGGGGACGAGCAGTACTTC
.,TRBV4-2,.,15,TRBJ2-1,CASSQVGRRSNEQFF,TGTGCCAGCAGCCAAGTAGGCAGGAGGAGTAATGAGCAGTTCTTC
.,TRBV5-6,.,16,TRBJ1-6,CASSLDRGWDNSPLHF,TGTGCCAGCAGCTTGGACCGGGGGTGGGATAATTCACCCCTCCACTTT
TRBD1,TRBV18,.,15,TRBJ2-1,CASSPSPQGYNEQFF,TGTGCCAGCTCACCGAGTCCACAGGGGTACAATGAGCAGTTCTTC
TRBD1,TRBV7-8,.,15,TRBJ1-2,CASSLSFRGDYGYTF,TGTGCCAGCAGCTTGAGTTTCAGGGGGGACTATGGCTACACCTTC
.,TRBV28,.,15,TRBJ1-3,CASRGYRDGGNTIYF,TGTGCCAGCAGGGGGTACCGGGACGGAGGAAACACCATATATTTT
TRBD1,TRBV6-6,.,14,TRBJ1-2,CASSQDRVNYGYTF,TGTGCCAGCAGTCAGGACAGGGTTAACTATGGCTACACCTTC
TRBD1,TRBV5-4,.,17,TRBJ1-2,CASSGGSSGQGDYGYTF,TGTGCCAGCAGCGGCGGCAGCTCGGGACAGGGAGACTATGGCTACACCTTC
TRBD2,TRBV5-6,.,14,TRBJ2-1,CASSPGGLYNEQFF,TGTGCCAGCAGCCCGGGGGGATTGTACAATGAGCAGTTCTTC
.,TRBV25-1,.,14,TRBJ1-2,CASKLPGTNYGYTF,TGTGCCAGCAAACTCCCAGGGACTAACTATGGCTACACCTTC
.,TRBV19,once,15,TRBJ2-5,CASSAGGRVRETQYF,TGTGCCAGTAGTGCCGGGGGACGGGTGAGAGAGACCCAGTACTTC
.,TRBV4-3,.,14,TRBJ2-3,CASSQELGRSTQYF,TGCGCCAGCAGCCAAGAACTCGGTCGGAGTACGCAGTATTTT